This T cell receptor beta chain was identified during a study of PD-1 blockade in classical Hodgkin lymphoma. Regarding this clone: The antigen is undetermined.

Study-level points and caveats: Repertoire differences have undefined causes, possibly disease activity or prior therapy.

Method: immunoSEQ multiplex PCR; TCRdb's copy keeps in-frame clones and lacks some. The table shows about 22,000 clones, with roughly 94% occurring only once. Documented time point: newly diagnosed, previously untreated cHL patient sample. Trimming stripped 3 bases from V and 4 bases from J, with 7 bases between. The CDR3 consists of 13 residues. CDR1 is MNHEY and CDR2 is SMNVEV in the germline V gene (reference sequence). Specimen: peripheral blood mononuclear cells (PBMCs). This sequence was found in a human donor with classical Hodgkin lymphoma. This rearrangement joins TRBV27 to TRBJ1-5; no reliable D call. CDR3 amino acids: CASSLGLNQPQHF. CDR3 DNA sequence: TGTGCCAGCAGTTTGGGGTTAAATCAGCCCCAGCATTTT.